The 29 T cell receptor beta chains presented below share a single source sample, sequenced in a study of glioma-infiltrating T cells. Using RNA template, CDR3s of TCR alpha and beta were amplified with iRepertoire arm-PCR. From the multiplex PCR reads, TCRdb called clonotypes with MiXCR, one entry per CDR3 protein. The sample has some 90,000 distinct CDR3 sequences, about 37% seen once; the top ten hold 30% to 40%. The specimen was glioma tissue, nonneoplastic brain tissue, or PBMCs (not recorded which). All receptors come from a human donor with low-grade glioma or glioblastoma, undergoing nonglioma brain surgery, or in good health (not recorded which).

The chain recombines TRBV20-1 with TRBJ2-3, with TRBD2 matching 7 bases. J was trimmed by 0 bases and V by 8 bases; bases with no gene match: 14. This CDR3 has 16 amino acids. Germline CDR1 is DFQATT and CDR2 is SNEGSKA (reference sequence). CDR3 DNA: TGCAGTATTGACCCGGGACTAACGACTAGCACAGATACGCAGTATTTT. Translated: CSIDPGLTTSTDTQYF.

The CDR3 loop reads CASSYSGLAGVDYEQYF. For the CDR3, the DNA is TGTGCCAGCAGTTACTCGGGACTAGCGGGAGTGGACTACGAGCAGTACTTC. The J gene is TRBJ2-7, the V gene TRBV6-6; 14 bases align to TRBD2. Trimming took 0 bases from V and 3 from J; bases not matched to a gene: 4. Germline V lookup: CDR1 MNHNY, CDR2 SVGAGI (reference sequence). The CDR3 runs to 17 residues.

This clonotype is a singleton in its sample. A single base separates this from a much larger clone, so it may be a read error. The V call is TRBV9, the J call TRBJ2-1; D is uncertain. Germline CDR1 reads SGDLS; CDR2 reads YYNGEE. The CDR3 covers 14 residues. Here the CDR3 DNA reads TGTGCCAGCGGCGTAGCAGAAACCTACAATGAGCAGTTCTTC. Translated, it gives CASGVAETYNEQFF.

Worth noting for this clonotype: A read error may account for a junction end that differs from germline. This chain connects TRBV4-3 to TRBJ2-7; D unresolved. The CDR3 loop spans 17 amino acids. Germline V gene data show CDR1 as LGHNA and CDR2 as YSLEER. The CDR3 DNA follows: TGCGCCAGCAGCCAAGATCTCATCGGCAGGACGACCTACAAGCAGTACTTC. Residues: CASSQDLIGRTTYKQYF.

Note on this clonotype: At one end the junction does not follow the germline gene, possibly because of a read error. The chain recombines TRBV27 with TRBJ1-5; D is perhaps TRBD1 (6 bases). This CDR3 comprises 16 residues. CDR1 is MNHEY, CDR2 SMNVEV, per germline (reference sequence). The CDR3 here is CASSLSAGAQNQPQHF. In DNA form, the CDR3 reads TGTGCCAGCAGTTTATCGGCGGGGGCGCAAAATCAGCCCCAGCATTTC.

This chain connects TRBV4-1 to TRBJ2-1; a possible D gene is TRBD2 (6 bases). The CDR3 extends over 14 amino acids. Germline CDR1 is MGHRA and CDR2 is YSYEKL. CDR3 DNA: TGCTCCCTCCGCCAAGAGGGAGGATACAATGAGCAGTTCTTC. This sequence encodes CSLRQEGGYNEQFF.

The chain links TRBV11-2 to TRBJ2-7; D is possibly TRBD2 (5 bases). The V end lost 2 bases, the J end lost 3 bases, and 17 bases lay between the germline ends. Germline-derived CDR1 and CDR2 are SGHAT and FQNNGV. The CDR3 totals 16 residues. The CDR3 loop reads CASSLKSSGLFYEQYF. The CDR3 DNA reads TGTGCCAGCAGCTTAAAATCGAGCGGCCTATTCTACGAGCAGTACTTC.

The chain joins TRBV20-1 to TRBJ2-1; maybe TRBD2 (6 bases). Between the trimmed V and J ends, which lost 6 bases and 4 bases, there was a span of 13 bases. The germline gives CDR1 DFQATT, CDR2 SNEGSKA (reference sequence). The CDR3 length is 13 residues. DNA for the CDR3: TGCAGTGCCCCTGGGGGAGGATACAATGAGCAGTTCTTC. Translating it yields CSAPGGGYNEQFF.

This clonotype was seen at least ten times. The chain joins TRBV7-2 to TRBJ2-1; 7 bases agree with TRBD1. The germline CDR1 and CDR2 sequences are SGHTA and FQGNSA. V dropped 3 bases and J dropped 7; count of bases not matched to a gene: 6. This CDR3 comprises 14 residues. CDR3 bases: TGTGCCAGCAGCTTTGGACAGGTTGCGAATGAGCAGTTCTTC. It encodes CASSFGQVANEQFF.

The table lists this clonotype with many counts. This sequence joins TRBV2 and TRBJ2-7; D tentatively fits TRBD1 or TRBD2 (6 bases each). Germline assignment: CDR1 SNHLY and CDR2 FYNNEI. V was pared by 7 bases and J by 7 bases, with 17 bases between. The CDR3 sequence is 13 residues long. CDR3 nucleotide sequence: TGTGCCAGCACCACAGGGAGGCTGGGAGAGCAGTACTTC. Translated: CASTTGRLGEQYF. Using reference TRBV2 and TRBJ2-7 for the parts outside the CDR3, the full variable domain is EPEVTQTPSHQVTQMGQEVILRCVPISNHLYFYWYRQILGQKVEFLVSFYNNEISEKSEIFDDQFSVERPDGSNFTLKIRSTKLEDSAMYFCASTTGRLGEQYFGPGTRLTVT.

V is TRBV6-1 and J is TRBJ2-5, with D perhaps matching TRBD1 (6 bases). The CDR3 totals 15 residues. Germline CDR1 and CDR2: MNHNS and SASEGT. V was cut by 6 bases and J by 4 bases, with 18 bases left in between. For the CDR3, the DNA is TGTGCCAGCAGGGCAGGACCATTAGGGGGAGAGACCCAGTACTTC. Translated: CASRAGPLGGETQYF.

The J gene is TRBJ1-4, the V gene TRBV10-3, with TRBD1 identical over 9 bases. The CDR3 is 13 amino acids. The V gene's germline CDR1 is ENHRY and CDR2 SYGVKD. V shed 8 bases and J 2 bases; nucleotides not matched to a gene: 0. This CDR3 reads CAIGQGTNEKLFF. The CDR3 DNA sequence: TGTGCCATCGGACAGGGGACTAATGAAAAACTGTTTTTT.

The chain is built from TRBV5-5 and TRBJ1-5; possibly TRBD1 for D (6 bases). The CDR3 spans 14 residues. The germline CDR1 and CDR2 sequences are SGHKS and YYEKEE (reference sequence). V was cut by 4 bases and J by 9 bases, with 17 bases left in between. Written as DNA, the CDR3 is TGTGCCAGCAGCCTCCAACAGGGAGGAGGGCCCCAGCATTTT. Protein product: CASSLQQGGGPQHF. Looking up the rest from reference TRBV5-5 and TRBJ1-5 gives the full variable domain: DAGVTQSPTHLIKTRGQQVTLRCSPISGHKSVSWYQQVLGQGPQFIFQYYEKEERGRGNFPDRFSARQFPNYSSELNVNALLLGDSALYLCASSLQQGGGPQHFGDGTRLSIL.

This clonotype has more than one count but fewer than ten. The chain couples TRBV28 to TRBJ2-5; TRBD1 matches at 7 bases. Germline lookup yields CDR1 MDHEN and CDR2 SYDVKM. Germline trimming cut 7 bases from V and 5 bases from J; bases unmatched to any gene: 7. The CDR3 is 13 amino acids. As DNA, the CDR3 is TGTGCCAGCAACCTACAGGGGCCTGAGACCCAGTACTTC. Translation: CASNLQGPETQYF.

This chain joins TRBV9 and TRBJ2-7; 10 bases map to TRBD1. V dropped 1 base and J dropped 5; count of bases not matched to a gene: 6. This CDR3 is 15 amino acids long. Germline-derived CDR1 and CDR2 are SGDLS and YYNGEE. The CDR3, as DNA: TGTGCCAGCAGCGTATCCGGGACAGGGGTCAACGAGCAGTACTTC. Residues: CASSVSGTGVNEQYF.

As to this clonotype: Without the conserved terminal phenylalanine or tryptophan, this CDR3 likely stems from a read error. The chain links TRBV18 to TRBJ1-1; D remains ambiguous. This CDR3 has 13 amino acids. Looked up from germline, CDR1 is KGHSH and CDR2 is LQKENI. The CDR3: CASSPILNTEAFL. In DNA, the CDR3 is TGTGCCAGCTCACCAATTCTGAACACAGAAGCTTTCCTT.

The chain uses TRBV3-1 and TRBJ2-1; the D gene is possibly TRBD2 (5 bases). V lost 0 bases and J 9 bases, leaving 12 bases between the germline ends. CDR3 length: 14 residues. Germline V lookup: CDR1 LGHDT, CDR2 YNNKEL (reference sequence). The CDR3 protein is CASSQDAASLEQFF. CDR3 DNA sequence: TGTGCCAGCAGCCAAGATGCGGCTAGCCTTGAGCAGTTCTTC.

The table lists this clonotype with many counts. The chain carries TRBV24-1 and TRBJ1-4, with TRBD1 as a possible D gene (6 bases). The CDR3 covers 14 residues. Trimming pared 3 bases from V and 5 bases from J, leaving 9 bases between. CDR1 is KGHDR, CDR2 SFDVKD, per germline. CDR3 in amino acids: CATSDPGTNEKLFF. The CDR3, as DNA: TGTGCCACCAGTGATCCAGGGACAAATGAAAAACTGTTTTTT.

This clonotype occurred once. The genes are TRBV6-1 and TRBJ2-1; TRBD2 matches at 9 bases. CDR3 length: 13 amino acids. V dropped 9 bases and J dropped 8; count of bases not matched to a gene: 8. The germline gives CDR1 MNHNS, CDR2 SASEGT. The CDR3 DNA is TGTGCCAGTCAGCGGGAGGTCCTGGATGAGCAGTTCTTC. It translates to CASQREVLDEQFF.

In regard to this clonotype: At one end, the junction sequence differs from germline, possibly due to a read error. The rearrangement joins TRBV4-1 to TRBJ2-2; 9 bases agree with TRBD1. The germline gives CDR1 MGHRA, CDR2 YSYEKL. The CDR3 length is 16 residues. The CDR3 is CASSQWTGVGAGELFF. For the CDR3, the DNA is TGCGCCAGCAGCCAGTGGACAGGGGTTGGCGCCGGCGAGCTGTTTTTT.

The sample holds many counts of this clonotype. The chain uses TRBV20-1 and TRBJ1-2, with D unresolved. This CDR3 is 12 amino acids long. The germline V gene encodes CDR1 DFQATT and CDR2 SNEGSKA (reference sequence). V lost 0 bases to trimming and J lost 4 bases, with 6 bases between them. CDR3 bases: TGCAGTGCTAGAGAGTCCAGCTATGGCTACACCTTC. Residues: CSARESSYGYTF.

The rearrangement uses TRBV15 and TRBJ1-5; D gene unclear. V was pared by 0 bases and J by 6 bases, with 9 bases between. This CDR3 has 14 amino acids. CDR1 and CDR2 from the germline V gene are LNHNV and YYDKDF (reference sequence). CDR3 DNA sequence: TGTGCCACCAGCAGAGATCCGGAGGTTCAGCCCCAGCATTTT. It translates to CATSRDPEVQPQHF. Full variable domain (rest looked up from reference TRBV15 and TRBJ1-5): DAMVIQNPRYQVTQFGKPVTLSCSQTLNHNVMYWYQQKSSQAPKLLFHYYDKDFNNEADTPDNFQSRRPNTSFCFLDIRSPGLGDTAMYLCATSRDPEVQPQHFGDGTRLSIL.

In its sample, this clonotype was seen many times. The J gene is TRBJ1-6, the V gene TRBV7-2; 9 nucleotides match TRBD1. V shed 5 bases and J 7 bases; nucleotides not matched to a gene: 6. The germline V gene encodes CDR1 SGHTA and CDR2 FQGNSA. This CDR3 region has 15 residues. CDR3 sequence reads: CASSAGQGRNSPLHF. The CDR3 nucleotides read TGTGCCAGCAGCGCTGGACAGGGGCGGAATTCACCCCTCCACTTT.

This clonotype was counted at least ten times. The genes are TRBV2 and TRBJ2-2, with unresolved D. CDR1 is SNHLY, CDR2 FYNNEI, per germline. V was shortened by 1 base and J by 6 bases, with 3 bases between the two germline ends. This CDR3 has 12 amino acids. The CDR3 here is CASSEGSGELFF. CDR3 DNA: TGTGCCAGCAGTGAAGGGTCCGGGGAGCTGTTTTTT.

Judged by abundance, this clonotype is medium-sized. The V call is TRBV20-1, the J call TRBJ2-3; the D gene is possibly TRBD2 (5 bases). Germline V lookup: CDR1 DFQATT, CDR2 SNEGSKA (reference sequence). The CDR3 spans 13 residues. Deletions cut 6 bases from V and 2 bases from J, with 12 bases between. The CDR3 sequence is CSATDYNTDTQYF. The DNA of the CDR3 is TGCAGTGCCACCGACTACAACACAGATACGCAGTATTTT.

This clonotype was observed many times. The rearrangement links TRBV20-1 to TRBJ2-1; tentative D call: TRBD1 (6 bases). V lost 2 bases to trimming and J lost 6 bases, with 14 bases between them. The CDR3 length is 14 residues. Germline V lookup: CDR1 DFQATT, CDR2 SNEGSKA (reference sequence). DNA for the CDR3: TGCAGTGCTAGACGGACAGACCCTCGCAATGAGCAGTTCTTC. Its translation is CSARRTDPRNEQFF.

With regard to this clonotype: This sequence may be a read error, since a much larger clone differs from it by one base. V usage is TRBV18 and J usage is TRBJ1-1; D not resolved. CDR1 and CDR2 (germline): KGHSH, LQKENI. The CDR3 sequence is 15 residues long. The V and J ends lost 4 bases and 3 bases respectively, with 15 bases between them. The CDR3 sequence: CASSRFSLSDTEAFF. For the CDR3, the DNA is TGTGCCAGCTCACGATTTTCTCTGTCCGACACTGAAGCTTTCTTT.

This clonotype was seen ten or more times. The gene calls are TRBV18 and TRBJ2-3; D is ambiguous. The CDR3 loop spans 14 amino acids. Trimming cost V 2 bases and J 1 base, with 7 bases left between them. Germline CDR1 and CDR2: KGHSH and LQKENI. CDR3 amino acids: CASSPNVGTDTQYF. In DNA form, the CDR3 reads TGTGCCAGCTCACCAAACGTAGGCACAGATACGCAGTATTTT.

This chain links TRBV20-1 with TRBJ2-7, with a weak D call TRBD1 (5 bases). CDR3 size: 16 residues. Germline lookup yields CDR1 DFQATT and CDR2 SNEGSKA (reference sequence). Trimming took 1 base from V and 5 from J, leaving 21 bases between them. The CDR3 DNA is TGCAGTGCTAGAGGTGGAATGGGCAGGGTGGGCAACGAGCAGTACTTC. Translated, it gives CSARGGMGRVGNEQYF.